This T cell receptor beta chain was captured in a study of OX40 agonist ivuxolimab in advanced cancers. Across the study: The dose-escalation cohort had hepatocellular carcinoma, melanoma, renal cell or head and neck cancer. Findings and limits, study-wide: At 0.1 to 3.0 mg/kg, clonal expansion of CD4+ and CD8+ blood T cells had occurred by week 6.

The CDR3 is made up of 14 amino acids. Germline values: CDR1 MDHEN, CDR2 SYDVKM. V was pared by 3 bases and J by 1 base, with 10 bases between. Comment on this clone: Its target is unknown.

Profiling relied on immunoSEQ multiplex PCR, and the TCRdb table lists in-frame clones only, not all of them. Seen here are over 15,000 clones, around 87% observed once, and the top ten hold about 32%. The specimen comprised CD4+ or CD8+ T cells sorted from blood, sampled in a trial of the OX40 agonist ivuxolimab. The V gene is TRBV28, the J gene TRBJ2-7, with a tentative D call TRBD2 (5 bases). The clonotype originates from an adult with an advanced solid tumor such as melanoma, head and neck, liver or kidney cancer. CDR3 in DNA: TGTGCCAGCAGTTTGAGGGTTGGGTCCTACGAGCAGTACTTC. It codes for CASSLRVGSYEQYF. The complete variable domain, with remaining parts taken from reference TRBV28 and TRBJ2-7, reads DVKVTQSSRYLVKRTGEKVFLECVQDMDHENMFWYRQDPGLGLRLIYFSYDVKMKEKGDIPEGYSVSREKKERFSLILESASTNQTSMYLCASSLRVGSYEQYFGPGTRLTVT.